This T cell receptor (beta chain) was recovered during a study of OX40 agonist ivuxolimab in advanced cancers. Trimming cost V 5 bases and J 4 bases, with 23 bases left between them. This CDR3 contains 17 residues. Germline CDR1 reads LNHDA; CDR2 reads SQIVND (reference sequence). Sequenced by immunoSEQ multiplex PCR; TCRdb stores in-frame clones only, minus some. The top ten clones hold around 15% of a sample with 50,000 to 65,000 clones, around 92% of them seen once. The TCR originated in an adult with an advanced solid tumor such as melanoma, head and neck, liver or kidney cancer. The sample consisted of CD4+ or CD8+ T cells sorted from blood, taken in a trial of the OX40 agonist ivuxolimab. The rearrangement joins TRBV19 to TRBJ1-2; D not certain. The CDR3 is CASSVHGRAPSLYGYTF. The CDR3 coding sequence is TGTGCCAGTAGTGTACACGGCAGAGCACCCAGTCTCTATGGCTACACCTTC.